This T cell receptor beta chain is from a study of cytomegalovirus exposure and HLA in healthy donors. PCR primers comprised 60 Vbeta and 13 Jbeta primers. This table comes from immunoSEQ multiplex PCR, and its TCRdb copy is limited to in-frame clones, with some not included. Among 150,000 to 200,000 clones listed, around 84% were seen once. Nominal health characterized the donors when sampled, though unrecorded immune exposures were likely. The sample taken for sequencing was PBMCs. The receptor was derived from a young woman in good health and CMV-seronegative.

The CDR3 DNA reads TGTGCCAGCAGCCCACGGGGGGGGACTAGCGGCTCCTACGAGCAGTACTTC. Translation gives CASSPRGGTSGSYEQYF. V gene TRBV7-9 combines with J gene TRBJ2-7; 11 bases are a match to TRBD2. The CDR3 contains 17 residues. Trimming cost V 5 bases and J 0 bases; bases outside gene matches: 9. The V gene's germline CDR1 is SEHNR and CDR2 FQNEAQ (reference sequence).